The 15 T cell receptor beta chains listed next were all sequenced from one sample in a study of blood T cells in healthy people across ages. A second 7 to 11 cycle PCR used barcoded and J-beta primers. One entry per CDR3 protein, called by TCRdb with MiXCR from the 5' RACE reads. This table has roughly 1.9 million distinct CDR3 sequences, around 42% appearing once. What was sequenced was blood. The receptor source for this set is a human donor in good health.

The V and J genes are TRBV19 and TRBJ1-2; the match to TRBD1 covers 9 bases. The V gene end was trimmed by 6 bases and the J gene end by 0 bases; junction bases not matched to a gene: 5. This CDR3 contains 15 residues. Germline CDR1 reads LNHDA; CDR2 reads SQIVND (reference sequence). DNA of the CDR3: TGTGCCAGTAGGACCGGACAGGGGACTAACTATGGCTACACCTTC. Amino acid sequence: CASRTGQGTNYGYTF.

The chain is built from TRBV12-3 or TRBV12-4 and TRBJ1-5; D is undetermined. V shed 6 bases and J shed 3 bases, with 12 bases lying between them. This CDR3 contains 14 residues. The CDR3 sequence: CASSYYLDNQPQHF. The CDR3 bases are TGTGCCAGCAGCTACTACCTAGACAATCAGCCCCAGCATTTT.

This clonotype was detected only a few times. The chain is built from TRBV10-3 and TRBJ1-4; no clear D gene. The length of the CDR3 is 15 residues. The germline V and J ends were trimmed by 0 bases and 1 base, with 6 bases remaining between them. CDR1 ENHRY and CDR2 SYGVKD come from the germline V gene. CDR3 residues: CAISESSLTNEKLFF. DNA for the CDR3: TGTGCCATCAGTGAGTCAAGCTTAACTAATGAAAAACTGTTTTTT.

This clonotype has more than one count but fewer than ten. The chain joins TRBV6-5 to TRBJ2-3; TRBD2 agrees at 12 bases. CDR1 is MNHEY, CDR2 SVGAGI, per germline. The CDR3 has 15 residues. With 4 bases clipped from V and 8 bases from J, the junction kept 7 bases outside the gene matches. The CDR3, as DNA: TGTGCCAGCAGTTCACTAGCGGGGGGTGCCGGTACGCAGTATTTT. It codes for CASSSLAGGAGTQYF.

The gene calls are TRBV20-1 and TRBJ2-7, with D perhaps TRBD1 or TRBD2 (5 bases each). Deletions cut 3 bases from V and 5 bases from J, with 17 bases between. This CDR3 spans 14 amino acids. Germline CDR1 reads DFQATT; CDR2 reads SNEGSKA (reference sequence). The CDR3 sequence is CSASPSGPRNEQYF. The DNA for the CDR3 is TGCAGTGCTAGTCCCTCGGGACCGCGGAACGAGCAGTACTTC.

The chain combines TRBV13 with TRBJ2-1, with D uncertain. The CDR3 spans 14 residues. Trimming took 7 bases from V and 0 from J, leaving 10 bases between them. Germline CDR1 PRHDT, CDR2 FYEKMQ (reference sequence). In DNA form, the CDR3 reads TGTGCCAGCAAGGACGGCAGCTCCTACAATGAGCAGTTCTTC. It encodes CASKDGSSYNEQFF. Using reference TRBV13 and TRBJ2-1 for the parts outside the CDR3, the full variable domain is AAGVIQSPRHLIKEKRETATLKCYPIPRHDTVYWYQQGPGQDPQFLISFYEKMQSDKGSIPDRFSAQQFSDYHSELNMSSLELGDSALYFCASKDGSSYNEQFFGPGTRLTVL.

The chain has TRBV29-1 and TRBJ1-6, with no clear D. Per germline, CDR1 SQVTM and CDR2 ANQGSEA. V was pared by 3 bases and J by 1 base, with 7 bases between. This CDR3 spans 14 amino acids. DNA for the CDR3: TGCAGCGTTGAGGTGGGGTCCTATAATTCACCCCTCCACTTT. This encodes CSVEVGSYNSPLHF. The full variable domain, with the rest looked up from reference TRBV29-1 and TRBJ1-6, is SAVISQKPSRDICQRGTSLTIQCQVDSQVTMMFWYRQQPGQSLTLIATANQGSEATYESGFVIDKFPISRPNLTFSTLTVSNMSPEDSSIYLCSVEVGSYNSPLHFGNGTRLTVT.

Only a few counts were recorded for this clonotype. The gene calls are TRBV6-4 and TRBJ1-2, with D hard to call. The V end lost 0 bases, the J end lost 2 bases, and 16 bases lay between the germline ends. The CDR3 length is 17 residues. CDR1 MRHNA and CDR2 SNTAGT come from the germline V gene. The CDR3, as DNA: TGTGCCAGCAGTGACTCCTCCCCCAAGTGGCTCAACTATGGCTACACCTTC. Translating gives CASSDSSPKWLNYGYTF.

This clonotype came up a few times. The genes are TRBV7-3 and TRBJ1-2, with 10 bases aligning to TRBD1. With 6 bases clipped from V and 6 bases from J, the junction kept 7 bases outside the gene matches. Germline V gene sequence: CDR1 SGHTA, CDR2 FQGTGA. The CDR3 totals 14 residues. The CDR3 is CASSLSGTGDGYTF. The CDR3 DNA reads TGTGCCAGCAGTTTATCCGGGACAGGGGATGGCTACACCTTC.

V usage is TRBV20-1 and J usage is TRBJ1-5, with 8 bases matching TRBD1. CDR1 is DFQATT and CDR2 is SNEGSKA in the germline V gene (reference sequence). The CDR3 totals 15 residues. The V gene end was trimmed by 2 bases and the J gene end by 2 bases; junction bases not matched to a gene: 5. The CDR3 loop reads CSARQGARGNQPQHF. CDR3 in DNA: TGCAGTGCTAGACAGGGGGCGAGAGGCAATCAGCCCCAGCATTTT.

V is TRBV20-1 and J is TRBJ2-3, with 9 positions matching TRBD2. Trimming cost V 6 bases and J 2 bases; bases outside gene matches: 6. CDR1 is DFQATT and CDR2 is SNEGSKA in the germline V gene (reference sequence). The CDR3 loop spans 14 amino acids. The CDR3 loop is CSAPLAGITDTQYF. Written as DNA, the CDR3 is TGCAGTGCCCCCCTAGCGGGGATCACAGATACGCAGTATTTT.

This clonotype has just a few counts. The J gene is TRBJ2-4, the V gene TRBV29-1, with D possibly matching TRBD1 (6 bases). The J call is uncertain, as TRBJ2-7 better fits the DNA end. Per germline, CDR1 SQVTM and CDR2 ANQGSEA. The CDR3 is 14 amino acids. The CDR3 coding sequence is TGCAGCGTTGAGGAGGACAGTTCGCGTTACGAGCAGTACTTC. Translating it yields CSVEEDSSRYEQYF.

This sequence joins TRBV7-2 and TRBJ1-5, with D hard to call. The CDR3 is 13 residues long. Germline V CDR1 and CDR2: SGHTA, FQGNSA. The V end lost 4 bases, the J end lost 6 bases, and 10 bases lay between the germline ends. The CDR3 DNA reads as TGTGCCAGCAGCTCGGATCAGGCTCAGCCCCAGCATTTT. Its protein product is CASSSDQAQPQHF.

The table lists this clonotype with a few counts. The chain links TRBV11-2 to TRBJ2-1, with 14 bases that match TRBD2. V dropped 4 bases and J dropped 3; count of bases not matched to a gene: 14. The CDR3 totals 20 residues. The V gene's germline CDR1 is SGHAT and CDR2 FQNNGV. As DNA, the CDR3 is TGTGCCAGCAGCTCCTCGCCGGTGGGACTAGCGGGGGCTCTCTACAATGAGCAGTTCTTC. This codes for CASSSSPVGLAGALYNEQFF.

This clonotype was detected a few times. The rearrangement links TRBV3-1 to TRBJ1-2, with TRBD1 matching over 9 bases. CDR3 length: 16 residues. Trimming cost V 0 bases and J 8 bases; bases outside gene matches: 10. Germline V gene data show CDR1 as LGHDT and CDR2 as YNNKEL (reference sequence). The CDR3 DNA reads TGTGCCAGCAGCCAAGATTCGAACAGGGGGCTACGAGGCTACACCTTC. Translated, it gives CASSQDSNRGLRGYTF.